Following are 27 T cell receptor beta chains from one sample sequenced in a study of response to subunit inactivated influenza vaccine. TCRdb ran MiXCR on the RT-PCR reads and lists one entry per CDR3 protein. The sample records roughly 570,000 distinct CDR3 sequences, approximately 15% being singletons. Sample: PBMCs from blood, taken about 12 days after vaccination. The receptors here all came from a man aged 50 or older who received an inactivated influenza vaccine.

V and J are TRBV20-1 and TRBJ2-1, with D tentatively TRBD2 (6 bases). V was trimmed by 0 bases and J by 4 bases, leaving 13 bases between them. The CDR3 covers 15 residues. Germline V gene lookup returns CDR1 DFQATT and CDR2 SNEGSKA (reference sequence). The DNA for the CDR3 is TGCAGTGCTAGAGATTCGCTAGCGAGATACAATGAGCAGTTCTTC. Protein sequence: CSARDSLARYNEQFF.

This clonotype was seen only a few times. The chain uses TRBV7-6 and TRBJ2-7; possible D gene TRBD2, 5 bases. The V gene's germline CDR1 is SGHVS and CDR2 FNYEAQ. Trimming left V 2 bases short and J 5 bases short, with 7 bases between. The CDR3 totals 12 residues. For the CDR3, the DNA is TGTGCCAGCAGCTTAAACGGGAACGAGCAGTACTTC. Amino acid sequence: CASSLNGNEQYF.

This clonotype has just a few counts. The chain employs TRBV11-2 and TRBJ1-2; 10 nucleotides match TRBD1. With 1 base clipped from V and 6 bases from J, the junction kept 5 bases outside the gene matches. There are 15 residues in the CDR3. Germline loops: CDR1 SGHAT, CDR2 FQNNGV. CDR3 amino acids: CASSLGDRGVDGYTF. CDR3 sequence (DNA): TGTGCCAGCAGCTTAGGGGACAGGGGAGTTGATGGCTACACCTTC.

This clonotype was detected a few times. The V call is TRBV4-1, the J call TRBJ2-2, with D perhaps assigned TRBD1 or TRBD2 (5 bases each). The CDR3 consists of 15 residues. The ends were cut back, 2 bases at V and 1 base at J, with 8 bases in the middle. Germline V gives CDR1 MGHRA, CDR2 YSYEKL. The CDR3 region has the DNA TGCGCCAGCAGCCAACAGAGGGGGAACACCGGGGAGCTGTTTTTT. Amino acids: CASSQQRGNTGELFF.

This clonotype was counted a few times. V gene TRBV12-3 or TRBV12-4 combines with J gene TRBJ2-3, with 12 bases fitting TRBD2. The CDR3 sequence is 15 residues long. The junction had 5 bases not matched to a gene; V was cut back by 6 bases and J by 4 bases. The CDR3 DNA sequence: TGTGCCAGCAGCCCACGGACTAGCGGGGCAGATACGCAGTATTTT. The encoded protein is CASSPRTSGADTQYF.

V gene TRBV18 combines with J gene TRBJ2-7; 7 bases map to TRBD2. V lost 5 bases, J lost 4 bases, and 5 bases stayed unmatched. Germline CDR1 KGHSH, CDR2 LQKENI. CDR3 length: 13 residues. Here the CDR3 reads CASSAGTTYEQYF. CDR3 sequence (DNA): TGTGCCAGCTCAGCCGGGACTACATACGAGCAGTACTTC. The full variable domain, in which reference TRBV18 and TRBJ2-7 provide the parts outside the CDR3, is NAGVMQNPRHLVRRRGQEARLRCSPMKGHSHVYWYRQLPEEGLKFMVYLQKENIIDESGMPKERFSAEFPKEGPSILRIQQVVRGDSAAYFCASSAGTTYEQYFGPGTRLTVT.

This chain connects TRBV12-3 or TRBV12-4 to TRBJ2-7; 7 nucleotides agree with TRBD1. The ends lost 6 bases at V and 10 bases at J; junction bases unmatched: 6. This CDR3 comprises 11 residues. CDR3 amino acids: CASREGATQYF. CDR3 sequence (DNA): TGTGCCAGCAGAGAGGGGGCTACCCAGTACTTC.

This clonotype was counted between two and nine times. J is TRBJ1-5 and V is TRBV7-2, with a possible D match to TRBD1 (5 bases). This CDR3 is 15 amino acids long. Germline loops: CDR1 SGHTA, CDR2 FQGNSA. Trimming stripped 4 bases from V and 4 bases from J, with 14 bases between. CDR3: CASSSSGNPNQPQHF. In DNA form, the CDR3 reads TGTGCCAGCAGCTCCTCAGGGAACCCAAATCAGCCCCAGCATTTT.

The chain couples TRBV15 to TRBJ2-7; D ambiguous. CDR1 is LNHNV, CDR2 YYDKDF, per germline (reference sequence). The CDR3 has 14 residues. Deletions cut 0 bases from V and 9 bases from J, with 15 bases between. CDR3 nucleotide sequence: TGTGCCACCAGCAGAGATCTAAGGGTACGGGTGCAGTACTTC. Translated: CATSRDLRVRVQYF.

CDR3 protein: CAWSAGHSNTEAFF. CDR3 DNA sequence: TGTGCCTGGAGCGCGGGACACTCGAACACTGAAGCTTTCTTT. The chain combines TRBV30 with TRBJ1-1; tentatively, D is TRBD1 (6 bases). This CDR3 has 14 amino acids. V dropped 3 bases and J dropped 1 base, with 12 bases sitting between them. Per the germline V gene, CDR1 is GTSNPN and CDR2 is SVGIG (reference sequence).

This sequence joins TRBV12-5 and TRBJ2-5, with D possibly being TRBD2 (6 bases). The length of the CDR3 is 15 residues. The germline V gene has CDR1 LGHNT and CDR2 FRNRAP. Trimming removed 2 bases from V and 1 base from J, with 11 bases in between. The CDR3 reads CASGLLMRGQETQYF. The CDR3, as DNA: TGTGCTAGTGGTTTGCTAATGCGGGGCCAAGAGACCCAGTACTTC.

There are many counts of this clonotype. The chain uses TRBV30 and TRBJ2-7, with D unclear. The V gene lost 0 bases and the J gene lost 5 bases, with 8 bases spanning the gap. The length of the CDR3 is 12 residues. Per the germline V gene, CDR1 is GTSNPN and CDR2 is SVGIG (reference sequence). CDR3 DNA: TGTGCCTGGAGTGTACGCAACAACGAGCAGTACTTC. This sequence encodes CAWSVRNNEQYF. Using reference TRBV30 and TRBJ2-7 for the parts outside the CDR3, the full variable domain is SQTIHQWPATLVQPVGSPLSLECTVEGTSNPNLYWYRQAAGRGLQLLFYSVGIGQISSEVPQNLSASRPQDRQFILSSKKLLLSDSGFYLCAWSVRNNEQYFGPGTRLTVT.

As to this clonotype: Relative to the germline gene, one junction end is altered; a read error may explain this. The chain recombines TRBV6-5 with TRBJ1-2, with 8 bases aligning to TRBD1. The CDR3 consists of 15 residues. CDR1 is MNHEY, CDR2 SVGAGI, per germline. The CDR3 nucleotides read TGTGCCAGCAGTAACCCAGGGGGCGCGAGTTCTCCGAAGTCCTTC. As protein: CASSNPGGASSPKSF.

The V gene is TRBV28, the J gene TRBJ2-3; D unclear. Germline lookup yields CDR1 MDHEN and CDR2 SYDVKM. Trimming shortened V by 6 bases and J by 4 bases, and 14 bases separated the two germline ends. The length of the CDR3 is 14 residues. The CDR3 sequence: CASRLKWVADTQYF. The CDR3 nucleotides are TGTGCCAGCAGACTGAAATGGGTGGCAGATACGCAGTATTTT.

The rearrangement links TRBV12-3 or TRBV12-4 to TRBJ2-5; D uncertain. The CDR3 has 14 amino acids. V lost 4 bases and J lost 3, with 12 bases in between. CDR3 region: CASSSWTGKETQYF. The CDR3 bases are TGTGCCAGCAGTTCGTGGACCGGAAAAGAGACCCAGTACTTC.

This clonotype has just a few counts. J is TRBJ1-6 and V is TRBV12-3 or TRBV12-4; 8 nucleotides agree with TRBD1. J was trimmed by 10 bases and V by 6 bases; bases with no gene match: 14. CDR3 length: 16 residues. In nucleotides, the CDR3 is TGTGCCAGCAGCGCGACAGGGGTTGCATTTGGGTCACCCCTCCACTTT. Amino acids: CASSATGVAFGSPLHF.

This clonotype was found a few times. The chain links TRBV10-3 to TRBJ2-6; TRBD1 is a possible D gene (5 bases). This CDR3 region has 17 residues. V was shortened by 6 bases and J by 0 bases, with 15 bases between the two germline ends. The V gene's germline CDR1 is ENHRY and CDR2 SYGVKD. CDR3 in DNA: TGTGCCATCAGGGAACAGGTTTACGGCTCTGGGGCCAACGTCCTGACTTTC. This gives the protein CAIREQVYGSGANVLTF.

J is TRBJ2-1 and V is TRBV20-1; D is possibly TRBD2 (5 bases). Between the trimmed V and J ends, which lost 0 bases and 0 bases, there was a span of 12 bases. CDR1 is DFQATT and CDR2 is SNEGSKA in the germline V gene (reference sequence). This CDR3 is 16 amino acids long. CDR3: CSARDYGESSYNEQFF. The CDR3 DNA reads TGCAGTGCTAGAGATTACGGGGAAAGCTCCTACAATGAGCAGTTCTTC.

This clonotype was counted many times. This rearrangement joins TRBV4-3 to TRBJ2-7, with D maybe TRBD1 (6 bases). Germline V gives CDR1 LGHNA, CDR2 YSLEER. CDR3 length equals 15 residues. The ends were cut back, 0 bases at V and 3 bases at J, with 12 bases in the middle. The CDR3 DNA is TGCGCCAGCAGCCAAGATGTAGGGGGAAACTACGAGCAGTACTTC. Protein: CASSQDVGGNYEQYF.

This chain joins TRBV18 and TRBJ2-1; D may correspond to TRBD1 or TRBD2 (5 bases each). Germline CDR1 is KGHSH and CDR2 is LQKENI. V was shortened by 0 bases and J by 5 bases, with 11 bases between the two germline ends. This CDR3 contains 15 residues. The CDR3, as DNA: TGTGCCAGCTCACCACCCGTAGGGACGAACAATGAGCAGTTCTTC. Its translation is CASSPPVGTNNEQFF. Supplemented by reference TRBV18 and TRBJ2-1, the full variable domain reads NAGVMQNPRHLVRRRGQEARLRCSPMKGHSHVYWYRQLPEEGLKFMVYLQKENIIDESGMPKERFSAEFPKEGPSILRIQQVVRGDSAAYFCASSPPVGTNNEQFFGPGTRLTVL.

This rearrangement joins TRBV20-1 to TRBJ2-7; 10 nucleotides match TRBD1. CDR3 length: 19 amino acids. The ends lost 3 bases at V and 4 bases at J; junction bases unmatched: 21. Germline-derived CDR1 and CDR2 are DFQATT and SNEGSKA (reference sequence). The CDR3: CSARPLRDRGARSTYEQYF. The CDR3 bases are TGCAGTGCTAGGCCCCTCCGGGACAGGGGTGCCAGATCGACGTACGAGCAGTACTTC.

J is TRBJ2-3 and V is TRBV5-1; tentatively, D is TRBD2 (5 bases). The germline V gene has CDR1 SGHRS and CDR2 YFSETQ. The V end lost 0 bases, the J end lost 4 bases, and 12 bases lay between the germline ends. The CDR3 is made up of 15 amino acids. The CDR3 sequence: CASSLGGRAADTQYF. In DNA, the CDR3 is TGCGCCAGCAGCTTGGGCGGCAGAGCGGCAGATACGCAGTATTTT.

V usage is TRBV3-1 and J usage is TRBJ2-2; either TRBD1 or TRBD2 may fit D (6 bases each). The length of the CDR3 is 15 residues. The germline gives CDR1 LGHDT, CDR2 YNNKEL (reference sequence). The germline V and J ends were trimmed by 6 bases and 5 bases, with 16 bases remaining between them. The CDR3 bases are TGTGCCAGCAGGCCCTTGGGGGGCAGGACCGGGGAGCTGTTTTTT. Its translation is CASRPLGGRTGELFF.

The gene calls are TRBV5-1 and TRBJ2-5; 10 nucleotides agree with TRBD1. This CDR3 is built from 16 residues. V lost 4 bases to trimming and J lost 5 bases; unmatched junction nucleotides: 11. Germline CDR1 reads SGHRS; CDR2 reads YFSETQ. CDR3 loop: CASSARGQGFWETQYF. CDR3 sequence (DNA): TGCGCCAGCAGCGCACGGGGACAGGGGTTTTGGGAGACCCAGTACTTC.

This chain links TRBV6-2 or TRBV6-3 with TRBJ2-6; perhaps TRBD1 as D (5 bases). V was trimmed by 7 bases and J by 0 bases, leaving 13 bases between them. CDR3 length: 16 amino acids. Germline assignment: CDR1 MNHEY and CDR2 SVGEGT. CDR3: CASMKGQSSGANVLTF. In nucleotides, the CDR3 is TGTGCCAGCATGAAGGGGCAAAGCTCTGGGGCCAACGTCCTGACTTTC.

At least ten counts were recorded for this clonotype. The CDR3 loop reads CSARVPREGGGYTF. The CDR3 region has the DNA TGCAGTGCTAGAGTCCCCAGGGAAGGAGGTGGCTACACCTTC. The chain employs TRBV20-1 and TRBJ1-2, with D maybe TRBD1 (5 bases). CDR3 length: 14 amino acids. Germline V gene lookup returns CDR1 DFQATT and CDR2 SNEGSKA (reference sequence). V was cut by 1 base and J by 7 bases, with 16 bases left in between.

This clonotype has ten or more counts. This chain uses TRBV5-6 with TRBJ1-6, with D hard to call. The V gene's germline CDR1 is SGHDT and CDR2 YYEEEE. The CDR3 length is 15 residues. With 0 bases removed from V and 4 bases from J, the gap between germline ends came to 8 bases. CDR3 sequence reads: CASSLGTAYNSPLHF. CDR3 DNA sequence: TGTGCCAGCAGCTTGGGGACGGCTTATAATTCACCCCTCCACTTT.